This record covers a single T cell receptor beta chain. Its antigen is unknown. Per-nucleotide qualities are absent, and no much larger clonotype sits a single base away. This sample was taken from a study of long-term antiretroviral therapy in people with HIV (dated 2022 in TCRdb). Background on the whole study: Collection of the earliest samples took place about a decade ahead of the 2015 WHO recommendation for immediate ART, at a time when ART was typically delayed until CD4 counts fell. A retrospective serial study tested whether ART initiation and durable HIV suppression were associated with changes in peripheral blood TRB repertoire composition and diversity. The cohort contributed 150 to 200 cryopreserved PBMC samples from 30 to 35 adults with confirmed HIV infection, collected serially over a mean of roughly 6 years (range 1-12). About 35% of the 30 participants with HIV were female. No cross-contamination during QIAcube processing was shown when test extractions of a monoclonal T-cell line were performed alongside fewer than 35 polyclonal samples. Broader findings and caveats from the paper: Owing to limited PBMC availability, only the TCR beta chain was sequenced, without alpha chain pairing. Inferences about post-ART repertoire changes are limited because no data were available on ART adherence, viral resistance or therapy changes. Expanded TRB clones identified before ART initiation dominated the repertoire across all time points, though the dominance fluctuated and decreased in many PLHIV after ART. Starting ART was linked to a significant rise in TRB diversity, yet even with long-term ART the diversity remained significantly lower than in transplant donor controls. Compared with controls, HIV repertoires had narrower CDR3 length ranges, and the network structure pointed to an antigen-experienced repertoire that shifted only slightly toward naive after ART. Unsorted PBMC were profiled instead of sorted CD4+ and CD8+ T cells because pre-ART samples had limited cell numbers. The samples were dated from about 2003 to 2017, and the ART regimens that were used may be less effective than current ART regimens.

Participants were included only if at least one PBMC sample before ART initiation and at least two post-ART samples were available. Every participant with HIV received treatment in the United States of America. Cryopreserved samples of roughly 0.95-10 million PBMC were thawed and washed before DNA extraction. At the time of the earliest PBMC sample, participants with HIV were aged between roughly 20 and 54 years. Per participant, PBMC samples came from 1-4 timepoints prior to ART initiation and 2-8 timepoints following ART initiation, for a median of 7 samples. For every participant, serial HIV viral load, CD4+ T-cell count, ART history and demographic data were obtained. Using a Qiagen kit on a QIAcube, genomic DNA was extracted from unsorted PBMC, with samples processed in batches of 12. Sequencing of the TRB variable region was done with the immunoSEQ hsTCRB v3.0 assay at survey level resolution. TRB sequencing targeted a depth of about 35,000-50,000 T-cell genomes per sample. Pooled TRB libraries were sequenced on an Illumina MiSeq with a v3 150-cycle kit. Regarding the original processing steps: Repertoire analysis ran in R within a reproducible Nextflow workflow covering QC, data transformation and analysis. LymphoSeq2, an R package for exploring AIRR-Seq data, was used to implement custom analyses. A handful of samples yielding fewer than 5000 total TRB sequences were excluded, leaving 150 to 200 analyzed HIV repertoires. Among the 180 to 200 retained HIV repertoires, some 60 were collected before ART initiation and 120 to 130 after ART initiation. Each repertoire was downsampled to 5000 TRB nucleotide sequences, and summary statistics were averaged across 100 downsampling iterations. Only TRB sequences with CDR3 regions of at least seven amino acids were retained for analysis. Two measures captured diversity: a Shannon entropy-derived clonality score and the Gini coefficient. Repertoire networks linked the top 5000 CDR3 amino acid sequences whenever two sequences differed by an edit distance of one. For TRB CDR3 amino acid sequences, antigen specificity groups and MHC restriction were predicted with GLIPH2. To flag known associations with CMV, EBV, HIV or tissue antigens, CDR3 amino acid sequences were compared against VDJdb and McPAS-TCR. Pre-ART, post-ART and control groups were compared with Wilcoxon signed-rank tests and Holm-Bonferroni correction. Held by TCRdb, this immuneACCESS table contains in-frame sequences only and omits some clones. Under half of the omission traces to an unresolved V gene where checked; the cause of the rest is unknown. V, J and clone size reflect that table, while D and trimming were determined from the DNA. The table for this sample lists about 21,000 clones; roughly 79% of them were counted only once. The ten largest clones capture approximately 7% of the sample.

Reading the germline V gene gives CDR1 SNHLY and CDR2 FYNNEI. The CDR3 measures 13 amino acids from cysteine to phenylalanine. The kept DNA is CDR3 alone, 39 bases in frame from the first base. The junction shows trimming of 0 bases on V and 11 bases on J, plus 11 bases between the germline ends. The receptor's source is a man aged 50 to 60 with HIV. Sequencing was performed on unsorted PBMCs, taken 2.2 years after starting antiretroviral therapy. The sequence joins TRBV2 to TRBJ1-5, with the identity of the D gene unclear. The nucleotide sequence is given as TGTGCCAGCAGTGAAGCCCCTAGGGTGTCCCAGCATTTT. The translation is CASSEAPRVSQHF.